This T cell receptor beta chain was captured by sequencing in a study of regulatory T cells in long-lasting Graves disease. This CDR3 comprises 18 residues. V was pared by 5 bases and J by 0 bases, with 11 bases of the junction left unmatched. Germline-derived CDR1 and CDR2 are SNHLY and FYNNEI. Many counts were recorded for this clonotype. Described time point: persistent/refractory GD, antithyroid drugs over 5 years with positive TRAb. From RNA extracted from PBMCs, the TCR library was made. The EDTA tubes were filled with around 8.1 milliliters of drawn peripheral blood. Sequencing libraries for TCR beta were prepared with iRepertoire HTBI primers and Arm-PCR of CDR3 regions. TCRdb redid the calling of the multiplex PCR reads with MiXCR, one entry per CDR3 protein. Of about 460,000 distinct CDR3 sequences in the sample, around a fifth were seen once.

V and J are TRBV2 and TRBJ1-5; TRBD1 matches 9 bases. The receptor's source is a female donor with Graves disease. The source was peripheral blood mononuclear cells (PBMCs), collected when the disease was refractory, from a patient treated with antithyroid drugs. The CDR3 here is CASSRGTGIAYSNQPQHF. As DNA, the CDR3 is TGTGCCAGCAGTAGGGGGACAGGGATCGCTTATAGCAATCAGCCCCAGCATTTT. The variable domain in full, with the rest retrieved from reference TRBV2 and TRBJ1-5, is EPEVTQTPSHQVTQMGQEVILRCVPISNHLYFYWYRQILGQKVEFLVSFYNNEISEKSEIFDDQFSVERPDGSNFTLKIRSTKLEDSAMYFCASSRGTGIAYSNQPQHFGDGTRLSIL.